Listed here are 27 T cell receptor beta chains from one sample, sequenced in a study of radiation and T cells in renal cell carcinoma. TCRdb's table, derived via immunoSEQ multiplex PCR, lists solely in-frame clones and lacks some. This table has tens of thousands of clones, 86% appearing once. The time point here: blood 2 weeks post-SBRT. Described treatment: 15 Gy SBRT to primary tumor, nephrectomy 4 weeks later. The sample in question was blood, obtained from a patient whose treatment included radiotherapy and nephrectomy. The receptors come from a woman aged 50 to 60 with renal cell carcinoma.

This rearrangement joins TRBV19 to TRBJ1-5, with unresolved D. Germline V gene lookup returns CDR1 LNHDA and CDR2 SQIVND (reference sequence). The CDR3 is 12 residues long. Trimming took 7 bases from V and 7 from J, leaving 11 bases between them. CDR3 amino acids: CASMRRGQPQHF. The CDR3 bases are TGTGCCAGTATGAGACGGGGACAGCCCCAGCATTTT.

Here the CDR3 reads CASSARATTDTEAFF. CDR3 nucleotide sequence: TGTGCCAGCAGCGCGAGGGCTACGACGGACACTGAAGCTTTCTTT. The rearrangement joins TRBV7-2 to TRBJ1-1; D ambiguous. Trimming removed 5 bases from V and 3 bases from J, with 16 bases in between. This CDR3 has 15 residues. The germline V gene has CDR1 SGHTA and CDR2 FQGNSA.

CDR3 residues: CASSSRTSGGADTQYF. The CDR3 nucleotides are TGTGCCAGTAGTTCTCGGACTAGCGGGGGGGCTGATACGCAGTATTTT. The chain is built from TRBV19 and TRBJ2-3; 15 bases align to TRBD2. The CDR3 runs to 16 residues. The ends lost 5 bases at V and 6 bases at J; junction bases unmatched: 6. The V gene's germline CDR1 is LNHDA and CDR2 SQIVND (reference sequence). Variable domain in full (rest from reference TRBV19 and TRBJ2-3): DGGITQSPKYLFRKEGQNVTLSCEQNLNHDAMYWYRQDPGQGLRLIYYSQIVNDFQKGDIAEGYSVSREKKESFPLTVTSAQKNPTAFYLCASSSRTSGGADTQYFGPGTRLTVL.

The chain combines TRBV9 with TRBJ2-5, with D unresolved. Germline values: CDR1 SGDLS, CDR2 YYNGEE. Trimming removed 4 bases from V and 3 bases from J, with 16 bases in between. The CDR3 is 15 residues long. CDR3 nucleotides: TGTGCCAGCAGCCCCTCCACCGCCCGGAAAGAGACCCAGTACTTC. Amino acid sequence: CASSPSTARKETQYF.

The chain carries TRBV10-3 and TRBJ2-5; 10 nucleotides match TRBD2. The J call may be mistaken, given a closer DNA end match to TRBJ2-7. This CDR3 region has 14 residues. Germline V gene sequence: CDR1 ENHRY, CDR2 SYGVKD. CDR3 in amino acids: CAIKPSGSSYEQYF. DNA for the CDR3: TGTGCCATCAAACCTAGCGGGAGCTCCTACGAGCAGTACTTC.

CDR3 in amino acids: CAIKVERQDNEQFF. The DNA of the CDR3 is TGTGCCATTAAAGTCGAGCGCCAAGACAATGAGCAGTTCTTC. The rearrangement uses TRBV6-6 and TRBJ2-1; D is unresolved. Germline V CDR1 and CDR2: MNHNY, SVGAGI (reference sequence). The CDR3 is 14 residues long. Deletions cut 10 bases from V and 5 bases from J, with 18 bases between.

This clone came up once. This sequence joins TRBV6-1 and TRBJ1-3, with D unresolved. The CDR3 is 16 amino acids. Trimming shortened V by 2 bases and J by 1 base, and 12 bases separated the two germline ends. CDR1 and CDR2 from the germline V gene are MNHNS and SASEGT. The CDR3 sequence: CASSENRVGSGNTIYF. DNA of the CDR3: TGTGCCAGCAGTGAAAATCGGGTTGGATCTGGAAACACCATATATTTT.

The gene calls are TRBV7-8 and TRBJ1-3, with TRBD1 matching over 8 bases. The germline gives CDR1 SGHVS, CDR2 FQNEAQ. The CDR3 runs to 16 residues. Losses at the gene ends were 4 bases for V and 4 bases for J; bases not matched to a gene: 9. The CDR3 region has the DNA TGTGCCAGCAGCTCCCGGGCAGGGGGCTTCGGAAACACCATATATTTT. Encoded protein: CASSSRAGGFGNTIYF.

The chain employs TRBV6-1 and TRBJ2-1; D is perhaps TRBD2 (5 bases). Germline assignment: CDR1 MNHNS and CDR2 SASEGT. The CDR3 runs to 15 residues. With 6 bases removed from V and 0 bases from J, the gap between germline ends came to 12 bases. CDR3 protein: CASRIDYSSYNEQFF. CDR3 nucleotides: TGTGCCAGCAGGATAGACTATTCCTCCTACAATGAGCAGTTCTTC.

The CDR3 coding sequence is TGTGCCAGCACCAAGGAGGGGTACTATGGCTACACCTTC. This sequence encodes CASTKEGYYGYTF. V gene TRBV7-9 combines with J gene TRBJ1-2; possibly TRBD1 for D (5 bases). This CDR3 region has 13 residues. The V and J ends lost 7 bases and 3 bases respectively, with 12 bases between them. Germline V lookup: CDR1 SEHNR, CDR2 FQNEAQ (reference sequence).

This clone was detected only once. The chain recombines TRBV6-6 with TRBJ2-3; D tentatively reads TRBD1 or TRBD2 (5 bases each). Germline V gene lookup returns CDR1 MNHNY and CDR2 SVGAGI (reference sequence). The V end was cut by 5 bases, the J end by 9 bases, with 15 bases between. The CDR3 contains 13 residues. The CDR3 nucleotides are TGTGCCAGCAGTACCGGGACGCAAGGCACGCAGTATTTT. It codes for CASSTGTQGTQYF.

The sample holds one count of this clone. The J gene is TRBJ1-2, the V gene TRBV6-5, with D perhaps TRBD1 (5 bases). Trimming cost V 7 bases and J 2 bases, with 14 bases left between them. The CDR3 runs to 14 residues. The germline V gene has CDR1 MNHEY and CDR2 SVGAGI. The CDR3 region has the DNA TGTGCCAGCATGAGTAAGGACACAAACTATGGCTACACCTTC. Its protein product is CASMSKDTNYGYTF.

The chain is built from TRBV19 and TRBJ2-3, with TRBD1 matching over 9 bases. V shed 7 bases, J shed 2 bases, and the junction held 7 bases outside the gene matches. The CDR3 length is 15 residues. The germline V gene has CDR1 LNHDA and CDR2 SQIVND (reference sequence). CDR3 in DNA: TGTGCCAGTACCCACGACAGGGGGGTCACAGATACGCAGTATTTT. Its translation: CASTHDRGVTDTQYF.

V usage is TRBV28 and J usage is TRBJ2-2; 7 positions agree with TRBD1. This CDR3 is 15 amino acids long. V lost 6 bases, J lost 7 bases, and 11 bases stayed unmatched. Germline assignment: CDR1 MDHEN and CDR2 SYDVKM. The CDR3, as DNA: TGTGCCAGCAGATACTCAGGGGGAGAAGTCGGGGAGCTGTTTTTT. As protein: CASRYSGGEVGELFF.

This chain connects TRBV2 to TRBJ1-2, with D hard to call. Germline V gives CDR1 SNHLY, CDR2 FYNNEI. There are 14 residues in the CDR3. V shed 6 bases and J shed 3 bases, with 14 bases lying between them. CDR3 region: CASRMTLNDYGYTF. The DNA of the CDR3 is TGTGCCAGCAGGATGACCCTTAACGACTATGGCTACACCTTC.

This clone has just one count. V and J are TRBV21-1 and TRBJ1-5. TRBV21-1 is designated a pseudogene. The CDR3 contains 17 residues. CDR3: CASSKRRVASSNQPQHF. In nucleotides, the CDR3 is TGTGCCAGCAGCAAAAGGAGGGTCGCCAGCAGCAATCAGCCCCAGCATTTT.

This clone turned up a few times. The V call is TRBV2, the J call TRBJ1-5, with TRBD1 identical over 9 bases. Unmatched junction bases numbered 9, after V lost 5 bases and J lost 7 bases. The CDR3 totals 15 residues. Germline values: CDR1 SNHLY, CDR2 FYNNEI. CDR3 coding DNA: TGTGCCAGCAGTTCCCTTCCGGGACAGGGACAGCCCCAGCATTTT. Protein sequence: CASSSLPGQGQPQHF.

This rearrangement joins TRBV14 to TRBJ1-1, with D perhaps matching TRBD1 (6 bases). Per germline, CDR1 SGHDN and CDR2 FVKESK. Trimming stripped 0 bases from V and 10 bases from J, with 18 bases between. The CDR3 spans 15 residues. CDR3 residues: CASSQDLQGVLRAFF. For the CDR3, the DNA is TGTGCCAGCAGCCAAGATTTACAGGGAGTGTTACGAGCTTTCTTT. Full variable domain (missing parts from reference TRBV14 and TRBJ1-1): EAGVTQFPSHSVIEKGQTVTLRCDPISGHDNLYWYRRVMGKEIKFLLHFVKESKQDESGMPNNRFLAERTGGTYSTLKVQPAELEDSGVYFCASSQDLQGVLRAFFGQGTRLTVV.

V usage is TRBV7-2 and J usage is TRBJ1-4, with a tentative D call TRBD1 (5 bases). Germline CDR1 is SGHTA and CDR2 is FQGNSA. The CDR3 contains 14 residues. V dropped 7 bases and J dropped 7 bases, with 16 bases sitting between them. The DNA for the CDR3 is TGTGCCAGCACCAAATACGGGGGGTCTGAAAAACTGTTTTTT. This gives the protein CASTKYGGSEKLFF. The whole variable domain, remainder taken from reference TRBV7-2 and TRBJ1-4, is GAGVSQSPSNKVTEKGKDVELRCDPISGHTALYWYRQSLGQGLEFLIYFQGNSAPDKSGLPSDRFSAERTGGSVSTLTIQRTQQEDSAVYLCASTKYGGSEKLFFGSGTQLSVL.

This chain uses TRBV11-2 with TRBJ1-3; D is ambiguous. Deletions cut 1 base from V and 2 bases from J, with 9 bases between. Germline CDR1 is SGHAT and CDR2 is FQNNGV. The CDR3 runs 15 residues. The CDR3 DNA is TGTGCCAGCAGCTTAGGTCCGGCAGCTGGAAACACCATATATTTT. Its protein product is CASSLGPAAGNTIYF. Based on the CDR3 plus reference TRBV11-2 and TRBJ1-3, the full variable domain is EAGVAQSPRYKIIEKRQSVAFWCNPISGHATLYWYQQILGQGPKLLIQFQNNGVVDDSQLPKDRFSAERLKGVDSTLKIQPAKLEDSAVYLCASSLGPAAGNTIYFGEGSWLTVV.

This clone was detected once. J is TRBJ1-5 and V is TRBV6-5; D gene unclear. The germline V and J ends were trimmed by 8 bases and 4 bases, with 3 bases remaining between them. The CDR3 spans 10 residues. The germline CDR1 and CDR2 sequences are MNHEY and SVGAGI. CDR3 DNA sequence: TGTGCCAGCGGGAATCAGCCCCAGCATTTT. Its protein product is CASGNQPQHF.

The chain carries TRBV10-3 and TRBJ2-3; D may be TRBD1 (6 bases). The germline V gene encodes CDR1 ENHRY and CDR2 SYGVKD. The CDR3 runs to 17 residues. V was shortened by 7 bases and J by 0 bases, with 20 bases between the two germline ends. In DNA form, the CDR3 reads TGTGCCATCAAGGGACAAGGGCGGATCCCTAGCACAGATACGCAGTATTTT. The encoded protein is CAIKGQGRIPSTDTQYF.

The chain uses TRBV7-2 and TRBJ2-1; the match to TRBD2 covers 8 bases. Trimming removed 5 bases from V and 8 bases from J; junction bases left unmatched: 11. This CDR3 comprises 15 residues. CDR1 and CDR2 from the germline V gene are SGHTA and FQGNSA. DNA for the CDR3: TGTGCCAGCAGCCCGGCTAGCGGGTCTTTGGATGAGCAGTTCTTC. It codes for CASSPASGSLDEQFF. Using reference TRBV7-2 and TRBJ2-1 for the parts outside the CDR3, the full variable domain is GAGVSQSPSNKVTEKGKDVELRCDPISGHTALYWYRQSLGQGLEFLIYFQGNSAPDKSGLPSDRFSAERTGGSVSTLTIQRTQQEDSAVYLCASSPASGSLDEQFFGPGTRLTVL.

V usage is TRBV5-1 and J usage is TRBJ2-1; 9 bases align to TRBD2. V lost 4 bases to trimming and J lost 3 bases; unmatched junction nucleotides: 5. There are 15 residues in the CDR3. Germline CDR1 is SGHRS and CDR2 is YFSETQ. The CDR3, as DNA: TGCGCCAGCAGCCCTAGCGGGGACCTCTACAATGAGCAGTTCTTC. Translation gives CASSPSGDLYNEQFF.

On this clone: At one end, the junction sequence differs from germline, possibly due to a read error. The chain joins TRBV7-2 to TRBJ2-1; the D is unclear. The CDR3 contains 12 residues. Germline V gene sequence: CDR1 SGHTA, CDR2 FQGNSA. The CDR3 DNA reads TGTGCCAGCAGTTTAGACCTCAATGAGCAGTTCTTC. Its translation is CASSLDLNEQFF. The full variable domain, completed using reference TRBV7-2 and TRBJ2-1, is GAGVSQSPSNKVTEKGKDVELRCDPISGHTALYWYRQSLGQGLEFLIYFQGNSAPDKSGLPSDRFSAERTGGSVSTLTIQRTQQEDSAVYLCASSLDLNEQFFGPGTRLTVL.

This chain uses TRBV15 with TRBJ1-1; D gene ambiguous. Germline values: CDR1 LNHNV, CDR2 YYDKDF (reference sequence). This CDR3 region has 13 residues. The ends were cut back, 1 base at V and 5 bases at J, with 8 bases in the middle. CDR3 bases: TGTGCCACCAGCAGAGGTCTCGGGACTGAAGCTTTCTTT. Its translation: CATSRGLGTEAFF. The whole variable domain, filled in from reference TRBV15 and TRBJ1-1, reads DAMVIQNPRYQVTQFGKPVTLSCSQTLNHNVMYWYQQKSSQAPKLLFHYYDKDFNNEADTPDNFQSRRPNTSFCFLDIRSPGLGDTAMYLCATSRGLGTEAFFGQGTRLTVV.

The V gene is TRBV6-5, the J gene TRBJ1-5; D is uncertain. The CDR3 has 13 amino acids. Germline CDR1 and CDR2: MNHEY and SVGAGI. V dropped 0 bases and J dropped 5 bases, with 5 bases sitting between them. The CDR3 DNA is TGTGCCAGCAGTTACTCTGGGGATCAGCCCCAGCATTTT. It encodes CASSYSGDQPQHF.